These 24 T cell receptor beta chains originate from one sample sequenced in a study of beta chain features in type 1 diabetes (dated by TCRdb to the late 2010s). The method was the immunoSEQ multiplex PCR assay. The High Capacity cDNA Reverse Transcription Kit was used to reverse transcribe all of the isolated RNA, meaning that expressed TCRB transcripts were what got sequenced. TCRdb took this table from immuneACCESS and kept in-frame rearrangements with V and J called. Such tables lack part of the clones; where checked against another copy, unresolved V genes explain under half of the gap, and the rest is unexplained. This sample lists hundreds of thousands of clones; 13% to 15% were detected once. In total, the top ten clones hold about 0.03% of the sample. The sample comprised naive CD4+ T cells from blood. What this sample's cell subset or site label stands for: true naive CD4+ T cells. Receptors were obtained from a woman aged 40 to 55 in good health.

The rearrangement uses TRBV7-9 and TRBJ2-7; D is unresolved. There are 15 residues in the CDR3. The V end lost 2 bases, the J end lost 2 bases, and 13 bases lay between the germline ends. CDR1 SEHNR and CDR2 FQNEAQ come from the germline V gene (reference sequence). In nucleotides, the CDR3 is TGTGCCAGCAGCTTAATGAGCCGCCGAGCCTACGAGCAGTACTTC. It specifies CASSLMSRRAYEQYF. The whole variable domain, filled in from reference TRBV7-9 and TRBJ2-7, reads DTGVSQNPRHKITKRGQNVTFRCDPISEHNRLYWYRQTLGQGPEFLTYFQNEAQLEKSRLLSDRFSAERPKGSFSTLEIQRTEQGDSAMYLCASSLMSRRAYEQYFGPGTRLTVT.

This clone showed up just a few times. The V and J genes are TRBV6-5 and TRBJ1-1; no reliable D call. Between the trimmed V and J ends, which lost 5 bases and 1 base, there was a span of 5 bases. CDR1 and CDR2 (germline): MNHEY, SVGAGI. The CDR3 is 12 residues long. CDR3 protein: CASSQQNTEAFF. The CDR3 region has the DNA TGTGCCAGCAGTCAACAGAACACTGAAGCTTTCTTT.

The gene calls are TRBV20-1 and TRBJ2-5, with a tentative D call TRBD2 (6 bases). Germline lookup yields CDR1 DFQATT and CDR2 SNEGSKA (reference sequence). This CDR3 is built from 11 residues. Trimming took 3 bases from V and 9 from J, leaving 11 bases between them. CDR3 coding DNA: TGCAGTGCTAGGGTCGGAGGGGCCCAGTACTTC. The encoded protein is CSARVGGAQYF.

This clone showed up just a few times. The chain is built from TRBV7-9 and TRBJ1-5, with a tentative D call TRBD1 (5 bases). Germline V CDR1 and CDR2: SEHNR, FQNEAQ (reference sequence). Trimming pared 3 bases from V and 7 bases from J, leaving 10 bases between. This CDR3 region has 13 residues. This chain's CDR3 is CASSLGGDQPQHF. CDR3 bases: TGTGCCAGCAGCTTGGGGGGGGACCAGCCCCAGCATTTT.

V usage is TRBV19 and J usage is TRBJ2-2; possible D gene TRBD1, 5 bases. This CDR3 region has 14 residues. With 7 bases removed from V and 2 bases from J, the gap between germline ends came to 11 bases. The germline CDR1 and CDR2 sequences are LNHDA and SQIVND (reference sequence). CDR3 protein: CASKKGSNTGELFF. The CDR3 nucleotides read TGTGCCAGTAAGAAGGGGTCTAACACCGGGGAGCTGTTTTTT.

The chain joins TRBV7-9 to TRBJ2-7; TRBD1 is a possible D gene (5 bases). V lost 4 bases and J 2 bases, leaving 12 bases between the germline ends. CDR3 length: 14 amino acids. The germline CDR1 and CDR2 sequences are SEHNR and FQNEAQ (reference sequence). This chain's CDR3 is CASSSQGNTYEQYF. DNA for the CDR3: TGTGCCAGCAGCTCCCAGGGTAACACCTACGAGCAGTACTTC.

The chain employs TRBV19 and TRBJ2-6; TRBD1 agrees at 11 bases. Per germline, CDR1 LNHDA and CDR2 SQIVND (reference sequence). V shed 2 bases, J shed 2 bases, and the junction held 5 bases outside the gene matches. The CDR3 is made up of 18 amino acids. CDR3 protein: CASSIPGQGVPGANVLTF. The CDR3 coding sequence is TGTGCCAGTAGTATACCGGGACAGGGGGTCCCTGGGGCCAACGTCCTGACTTTC.

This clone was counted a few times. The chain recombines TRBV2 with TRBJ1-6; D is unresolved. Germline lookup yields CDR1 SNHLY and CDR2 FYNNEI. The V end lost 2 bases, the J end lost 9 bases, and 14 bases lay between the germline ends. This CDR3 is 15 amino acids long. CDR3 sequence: CASSESPDRGSPLHF. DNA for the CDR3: TGTGCCAGCAGTGAATCACCAGATCGGGGTTCACCCCTCCACTTT.

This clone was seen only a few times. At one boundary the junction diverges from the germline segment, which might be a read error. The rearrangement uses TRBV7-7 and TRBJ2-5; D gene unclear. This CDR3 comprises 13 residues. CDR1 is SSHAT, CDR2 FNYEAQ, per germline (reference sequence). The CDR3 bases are TGTGCTAGCAGCCCATCGGGTGGGGAGACCCAGTACTTC. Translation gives CASSPSGGETQYF.

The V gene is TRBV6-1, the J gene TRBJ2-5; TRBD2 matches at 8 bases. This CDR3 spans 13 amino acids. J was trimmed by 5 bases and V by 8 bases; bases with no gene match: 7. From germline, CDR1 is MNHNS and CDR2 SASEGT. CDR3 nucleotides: TGTGCCAGCGAGGGTGCTAGCGGGGAGACCCAGTACTTC. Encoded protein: CASEGASGETQYF.

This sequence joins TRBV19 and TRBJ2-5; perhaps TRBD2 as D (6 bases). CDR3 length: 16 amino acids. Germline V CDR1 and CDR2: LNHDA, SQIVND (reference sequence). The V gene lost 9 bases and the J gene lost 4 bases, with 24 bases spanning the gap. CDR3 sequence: CARVDIPGRRGETQYF. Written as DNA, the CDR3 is TGTGCCAGGGTAGACATTCCGGGCCGGAGGGGAGAGACCCAGTACTTC.

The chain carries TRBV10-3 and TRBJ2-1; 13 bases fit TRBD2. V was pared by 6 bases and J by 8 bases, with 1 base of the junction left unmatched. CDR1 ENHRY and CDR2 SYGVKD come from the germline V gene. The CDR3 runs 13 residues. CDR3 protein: CAIRGLAGDEQFF. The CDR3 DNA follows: TGTGCCATCAGAGGACTAGCGGGGGATGAGCAGTTCTTC.

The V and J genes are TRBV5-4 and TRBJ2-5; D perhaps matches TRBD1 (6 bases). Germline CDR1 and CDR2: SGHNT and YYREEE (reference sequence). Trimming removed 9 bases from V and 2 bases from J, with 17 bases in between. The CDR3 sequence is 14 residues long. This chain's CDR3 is CATAGGALQETQYF. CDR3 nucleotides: TGTGCCACGGCTGGGGGCGCGCTACAAGAGACCCAGTACTTC.

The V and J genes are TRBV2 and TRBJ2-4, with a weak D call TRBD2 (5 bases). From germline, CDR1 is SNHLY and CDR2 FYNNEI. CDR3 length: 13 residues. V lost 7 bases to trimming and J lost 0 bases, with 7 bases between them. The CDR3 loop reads CASTGLAKNIQYF. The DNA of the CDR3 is TGTGCCAGCACGGGATTAGCCAAAAACATTCAGTACTTC.

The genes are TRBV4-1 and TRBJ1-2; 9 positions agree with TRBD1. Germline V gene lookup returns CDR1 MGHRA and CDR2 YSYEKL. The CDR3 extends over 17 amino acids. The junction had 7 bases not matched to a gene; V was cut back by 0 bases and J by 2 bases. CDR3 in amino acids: CASSQEGTGKKNYGYTF. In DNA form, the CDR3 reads TGCGCCAGCAGCCAAGAAGGGACAGGGAAAAAAAACTATGGCTACACCTTC.

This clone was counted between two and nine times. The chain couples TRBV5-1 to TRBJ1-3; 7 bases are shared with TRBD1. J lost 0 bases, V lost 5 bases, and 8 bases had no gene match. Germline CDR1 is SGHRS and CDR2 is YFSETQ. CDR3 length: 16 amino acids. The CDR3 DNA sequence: TGCGCCAGCAGACCGACAGGGCCTAGCTCTGGAAACACCATATATTTT. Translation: CASRPTGPSSGNTIYF.

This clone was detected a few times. CDR3 sequence: CASSVGSTEETQYF. The CDR3 DNA sequence: TGTGCCAGCAGCGTAGGGTCCACGGAAGAGACCCAGTACTTC. The chain couples TRBV9 to TRBJ2-5; D remains ambiguous. Germline loops: CDR1 SGDLS, CDR2 YYNGEE. The CDR3 spans 14 residues. V lost 0 bases and J 3 bases, leaving 9 bases between the germline ends.

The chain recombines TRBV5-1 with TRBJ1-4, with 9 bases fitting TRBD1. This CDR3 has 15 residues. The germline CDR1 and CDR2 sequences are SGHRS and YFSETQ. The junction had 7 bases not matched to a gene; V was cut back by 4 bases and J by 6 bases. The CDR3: CASSGGTGRHEKLFF. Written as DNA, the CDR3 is TGCGCCAGCAGCGGAGGGACAGGGCGTCATGAAAAACTGTTTTTT.

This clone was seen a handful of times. The CDR3 DNA reads TGTGCCAGCTCACTGATCAGCTCCTACGAGCAGTACTTC. This encodes CASSLISSYEQYF. The J gene is TRBJ2-7, the V gene TRBV18; D not certain. This CDR3 spans 13 amino acids. Trimming took off 4 bases at V and 0 bases at J, with 7 bases between the two ends. Germline CDR1 reads KGHSH; CDR2 reads LQKENI.

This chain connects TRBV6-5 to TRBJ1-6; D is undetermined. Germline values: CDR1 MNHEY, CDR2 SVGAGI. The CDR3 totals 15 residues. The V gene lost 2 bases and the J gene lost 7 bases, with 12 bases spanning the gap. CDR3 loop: CASSYTPFSNSPLHF. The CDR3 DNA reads TGTGCCAGCAGTTACACACCCTTTTCGAATTCACCCCTCCACTTT.

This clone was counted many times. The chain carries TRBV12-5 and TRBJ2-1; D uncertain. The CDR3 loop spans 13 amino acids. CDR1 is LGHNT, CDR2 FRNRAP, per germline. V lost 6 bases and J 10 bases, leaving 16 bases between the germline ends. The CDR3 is CASGPSLAEEQFF. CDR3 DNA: TGTGCTAGTGGCCCATCCCTTGCGGAGGAGCAGTTCTTC.

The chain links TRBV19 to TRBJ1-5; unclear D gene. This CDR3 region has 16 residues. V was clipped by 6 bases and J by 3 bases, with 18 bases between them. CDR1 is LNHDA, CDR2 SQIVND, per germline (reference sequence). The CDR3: CASRLNPARFNQPQHF. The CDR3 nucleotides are TGTGCCAGTAGACTAAACCCCGCTCGGTTCAATCAGCCCCAGCATTTT.

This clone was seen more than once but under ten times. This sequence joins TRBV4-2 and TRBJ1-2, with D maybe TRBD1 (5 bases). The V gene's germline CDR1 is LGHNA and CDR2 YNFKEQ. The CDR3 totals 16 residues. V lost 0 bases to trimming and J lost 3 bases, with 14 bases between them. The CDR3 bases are TGTGCCAGCAGCCAAGATGCGCAGGGCCTGGACTATGGCTACACCTTC. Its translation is CASSQDAQGLDYGYTF.

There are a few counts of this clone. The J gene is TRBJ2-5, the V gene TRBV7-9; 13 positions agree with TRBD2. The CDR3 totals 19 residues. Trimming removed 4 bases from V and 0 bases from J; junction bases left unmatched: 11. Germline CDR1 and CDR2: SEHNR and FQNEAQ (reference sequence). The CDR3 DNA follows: TGTGCCAGCAGCTCCGCCCCTGGACTAGCGGGGGCTCACCAAGAGACCCAGTACTTC. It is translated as CASSSAPGLAGAHQETQYF. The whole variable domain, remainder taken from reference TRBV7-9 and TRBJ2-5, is DTGVSQNPRHKITKRGQNVTFRCDPISEHNRLYWYRQTLGQGPEFLTYFQNEAQLEKSRLLSDRFSAERPKGSFSTLEIQRTEQGDSAMYLCASSSAPGLAGAHQETQYFGPGTRLLVL.